Listed below are T cell receptor beta chains from one sample, sequenced in a study of vaccination effects on CD4 cells after COVID-19. Generated by immunoSEQ multiplex PCR, the TCRdb table keeps only in-frame clones and is missing some. There are tens of thousands of clones in the sample; about 66% occur only once, and approximately 8.2% lies in the top ten. Antigens for these TCRs are unknown. The source material was CD4+ T cells from PBMCs cultured with SARS-CoV-2 spike peptides, sampled after COVID-19 vaccination. All receptors derive from a human donor who received a COVID-19 vaccine. CDR3s include the opening cysteine and the closing phenylalanine or tryptophan. Each record gives: V gene, J gene, D gene, clone size, CDR3 DNA, CDR3 protein. D genes are given only for firm matches. The size of a clone is reported for some rows only, either as once, few or many, or as a class for expanded clones.

TRBV7-9,TRBJ2-3,TRBD1,-,TGTGCCAGCAGACAGGGACAGTCGGGCACAGATACGCAGTATTTT,CASRQGQSGTDTQYF
TRBV18,TRBJ1-1,-,-,TGTGCCAGCTCACCATACATCCGGGGATCGAACACTGAAGCTTTCTTT,CASSPYIRGSNTEAFF
TRBV12-3/TRBV12-4,TRBJ1-2,-,few,TGTGCCAGCAGTTTAGCTGGACAGTATGGCTACACCTTC,CASSLAGQYGYTF
TRBV15,TRBJ2-1,-,few,TGTGCCACCAGCAGAGATCTGGAGGGGGCTAGTGAGCAGTTCTTC,CATSRDLEGASEQFF
TRBV5-4,TRBJ2-5,-,-,TGTGCCAGCAGCTTGTTTGCAGCGGAGACCCAGTACTTC,CASSLFAAETQYF
TRBV9,TRBJ1-1,TRBD1,few,TGTGCCAGCAGCTCCACCACAGGGGCGAAGAACACTGAAGCTTTCTTT,CASSSTTGAKNTEAFF
TRBV5-5,TRBJ2-1,TRBD2,few,TGTGCCAGCAGCGGGTGGGTCGAAGCGGGAAGTTTTGAGCAGTTCTTC,CASSGWVEAGSFEQFF
TRBV28,TRBJ1-2,-,-,TGTGCCAGCAGTTTGGAAAACTGGGTCTATGGCTACACCTTC,CASSLENWVYGYTF
TRBV2,TRBJ2-2,-,-,TGTGCCAGGGAGCTGCCCGGGGAGCTGTTTTTT,CARELPGELFF
TRBV7-8,TRBJ1-3,-,-,TGTGCCAGCAGCTTAGGGAGAGGGAGGACTGGAAACACCATATATTTT,CASSLGRGRTGNTIYF
TRBV12-3/TRBV12-4,TRBJ2-3,-,-,TGTGCCAGCATCACGACGCTATCAGATACGCAGTATTTT,CASITTLSDTQYF
TRBV19,TRBJ1-1,TRBD1,-,TGTGCCAGTAGTATAGAGACAGGGGGACGAACTGAAGCTTTCTTT,CASSIETGGRTEAFF
TRBV11-3,TRBJ2-4,TRBD1,few,TGTGCCAGCAGCCCAGGGACAGGGCCCAAAAACATTCAGTACTTC,CASSPGTGPKNIQYF
TRBV11-2,TRBJ1-2,-,-,TGTGCCAGCAGCTCCTCGCGAATATCAGGAACTAACTATGGCTACACCTTC,CASSSSRISGTNYGYTF
TRBV3-1/TRBV3-2,TRBJ2-7,-,-,TGTGCCAGCAGCCAAGTCCACGAGCAGTACTTC,CASSQVHEQYF
TRBV2,TRBJ1-5,-,-,TGTGCCAGCAGTGAGGTGCCGGGGGGGGGCGGTCAGCCCCAGCATTTT,CASSEVPGGGGQPQHF
TRBV6-5,TRBJ1-5,-,-,TGTGCCAGTTACAGGGCTGGCCAGCCCCAGCATTTT,CASYRAGQPQHF
TRBV2,TRBJ2-2,-,-,TGTGCCAGCAGTTTGGGCTCCACGGGGAACGGGGAGCTGTTTTTT,CASSLGSTGNGELFF
TRBV12-5,TRBJ2-3,TRBD2,-,TGTGCTAGTGGTTTAGCGGGAGGGGATACGCAGTATTTT,CASGLAGGDTQYF
TRBV5-5,TRBJ1-6,-,-,TGTGCCAGCAGCTTGGGGACAAGGAATAATTCACCCCTCCACTTT,CASSLGTRNNSPLHF
TRBV27,TRBJ1-4,-,-,TGTGCCAGCAGTACCGGACGGAGCACCTCAACTAATGAAAAACTGTTTTTT,CASSTGRSTSTNEKLFF
TRBV7-2,TRBJ2-1,-,-,TGTGCCAGCAGCTCTAGCGTAGCCTACAATGAGCAGTTCTTC,CASSSSVAYNEQFF
TRBV27,TRBJ2-1,TRBD2,-,TGTGCCAGCAGTCCCCAGGGACTAGCGGGAGGATGGTATGGGTCCTACAATGAGCAGTTCTTC,CASSPQGLAGGWYGSYNEQFF
TRBV4-2,TRBJ1-1,-,-,TGTGCCAGCAGCCAAGATCTGGGGACTGAAGCTTTCTTT,CASSQDLGTEAFF
TRBV6-6,TRBJ1-2,-,-,TGTGCCAGCACCCGAAGGACGGGGGGTGGCTACACCTTC,CASTRRTGGGYTF
TRBV29-1,TRBJ1-1,TRBD1,-,TGCAGCGCTCCGACAGGGTCGGGCACTGAAGCTTTCTTT,CSAPTGSGTEAFF
TRBV2,TRBJ2-7,-,-,TGTGCCAGTAGCCAGTTGGGATCCTACGAGCAGTACTTC,CASSQLGSYEQYF
TRBV19,TRBJ1-2,-,-,TGTGCCAGTACCAATATGTTCGATTATGGCTACACCTTC,CASTNMFDYGYTF
TRBV6-5,TRBJ1-4,TRBD1,-,TGTGCCAGCACCCGGGACAGGGTAGAAAAACTGTTTTTT,CASTRDRVEKLFF
TRBV11-2,TRBJ2-5,TRBD1,-,TGTGCCAGCAGCTTAGACAGGGGGAGAGAGACCCAGTACTTC,CASSLDRGRETQYF
TRBV16,TRBJ1-2,TRBD1,few,TGTGCCAGCAGCCCCTACCTTGGACAGGAGAACTATGGCTACACCTTC,CASSPYLGQENYGYTF
TRBV9,TRBJ1-1,-,-,TGTGCCAGCAGCGTAGCAACAGGGAACACTGAAGCTTTCTTT,CASSVATGNTEAFF
TRBV15,TRBJ2-6,-,-,TGTGCCACCAGGGGTTTTTCTGGGGCCAACGTCCTGACTTTC,CATRGFSGANVLTF
TRBV18,TRBJ2-1,TRBD2,-,TGTGCCAGCTCCCCTGGGACTAGCGGGAGGGCTGAGCAGTTCTTC,CASSPGTSGRAEQFF
TRBV11-2,TRBJ1-1,-,-,TGTGCCAGCAGCGCCCAAGGCGGTGAAGCTTTCTTT,CASSAQGGEAFF
TRBV28,TRBJ2-5,-,few,TGTGCCAGCAGTTTATTAGGGTGGTCGGGCCAAGAGACCCAGTACTTC,CASSLLGWSGQETQYF
TRBV20-1,TRBJ1-1,-,few,TGCAGTGCTAGTCATCCCCCGCGGGACACTGAAGCTTTCTTT,CSASHPPRDTEAFF
TRBV5-4,TRBJ2-4,TRBD2,few,TGTGCCAGCAGCGGGGGGGGGACAGCCAAAAACATTCAGTACTTC,CASSGGGTAKNIQYF
TRBV10-3,TRBJ1-1,-,-,TGTGCCATCTGGGGGCCAGGGAACACTGAAGCTTTCTTT,CAIWGPGNTEAFF
TRBV13,TRBJ2-3,-,-,TGTGCCAGCAGCTTACAGGAAAGGGATACGCAGTATTTT,CASSLQERDTQYF
TRBV18,TRBJ2-7,-,-,TGTGCCAGCTCACGCGAGCATGACAAATACGAGCAGTACTTC,CASSREHDKYEQYF
TRBV19,TRBJ1-2,-,-,TGTGCCAGTACCCCTCGGGCGAGGTCTAACTATGGCTACACCTTC,CASTPRARSNYGYTF